The 21 T cell receptor beta chains reported below all come from one sample, sequenced in a study of OX40 agonist ivuxolimab in advanced cancers. TCRdb's table, derived via immunoSEQ multiplex PCR, lists solely in-frame clones and lacks some. The sample records some 37,000 clones, approximately 90% being singletons. Here the sequenced sample was CD4+ or CD8+ T cells sorted from blood, taken in a trial of the OX40 agonist ivuxolimab. Receptors originate from an adult with an advanced solid tumor such as melanoma, head and neck, liver or kidney cancer.

The V gene is TRBV5-1, the J gene TRBJ2-1; 7 bases agree with TRBD2. J was trimmed by 4 bases and V by 4 bases; bases with no gene match: 5. The CDR3 extends over 14 amino acids. Looked up from germline, CDR1 is SGHRS and CDR2 is YFSETQ. The CDR3 reads CASSGRDGYNEQFF. The DNA of the CDR3 is TGCGCCAGCAGCGGGAGGGACGGGTACAATGAGCAGTTCTTC.

The chain recombines TRBV9 with TRBJ1-2, with D uncertain. Trimming left V 4 bases short and J 7 bases short, with 11 bases between. Per the germline V gene, CDR1 is SGDLS and CDR2 is YYNGEE. This CDR3 spans 12 amino acids. The CDR3 DNA follows: TGTGCCAGCAGCCTCCCGGGGAGTGGCTACACCTTC. It codes for CASSLPGSGYTF. The full variable domain, rest sourced from reference TRBV9 and TRBJ1-2, is DSGVTQTPKHLITATGQRVTLRCSPRSGDLSVYWYQQSLDQGLQFLIQYYNGEERAKGNILERFSAQQFPDLHSELNLSSLELGDSALYFCASSLPGSGYTFGSGTRLTVV.

The V gene is TRBV13, the J gene TRBJ2-1, with 10 nucleotides matching TRBD2. CDR1 PRHDT and CDR2 FYEKMQ come from the germline V gene (reference sequence). With 5 bases clipped from V and 2 bases from J, the junction kept 3 bases outside the gene matches. The CDR3 covers 15 residues. The CDR3 DNA is TGTGCCAGCAGCAGCGGACTAGCGGCCTACAATGAGCAGTTCTTC. It specifies CASSSGLAAYNEQFF.

The chain is built from TRBV7-6 and TRBJ2-1, with 9 bases lining up with TRBD1. V shed 6 bases, J shed 3 bases, and the junction held 9 bases outside the gene matches. The length of the CDR3 is 16 residues. Per the germline V gene, CDR1 is SGHVS and CDR2 is FNYEAQ. In nucleotides, the CDR3 is TGTGCCAGCAGTCCAACGCCGGGACAGGGCTACAATGAGCAGTTCTTC. Translated, it gives CASSPTPGQGYNEQFF.

This chain joins TRBV19 and TRBJ2-2; no clear D. From germline, CDR1 is LNHDA and CDR2 SQIVND (reference sequence). Trimming shortened V by 5 bases and J by 5 bases, and 9 bases separated the two germline ends. CDR3 length equals 13 residues. In nucleotides, the CDR3 is TGTGCCAGTAGTCCCCTCTCGACCGGGGAGCTGTTTTTT. This translates into CASSPLSTGELFF.

V is TRBV9 and J is TRBJ1-5; D call uncertain. Germline values: CDR1 SGDLS, CDR2 YYNGEE. The V end lost 4 bases, the J end lost 3 bases, and 11 bases lay between the germline ends. The CDR3 length is 14 residues. CDR3 sequence (DNA): TGTGCCAGCAGCCCCGACGTGACCAATCAGCCCCAGCATTTT. Amino acid sequence: CASSPDVTNQPQHF. Combining the CDR3 with reference TRBV9 and TRBJ1-5 gives the whole variable domain DSGVTQTPKHLITATGQRVTLRCSPRSGDLSVYWYQQSLDQGLQFLIQYYNGEERAKGNILERFSAQQFPDLHSELNLSSLELGDSALYFCASSPDVTNQPQHFGDGTRLSIL.

This clone has just one count. V is TRBV7-9 and J is TRBJ2-1; no firm D call. The ends were cut back, 2 bases at V and 4 bases at J, with 9 bases in the middle. This CDR3 contains 14 residues. Germline V CDR1 and CDR2: SEHNR, FQNEAQ (reference sequence). CDR3 DNA: TGTGCCAGCAGCTTAATGAACAGTTACAATGAGCAGTTCTTC. This translates into CASSLMNSYNEQFF.

This clone was recorded once. The rearrangement uses TRBV11-3 and TRBJ2-1; 11 bases agree with TRBD2. Germline trimming cut 5 bases from V and 8 bases from J; bases unmatched to any gene: 8. The CDR3 covers 15 residues. The germline gives CDR1 SGHNT, CDR2 YENEEA. The CDR3 sequence: CASSLKLAGVDEQFF. CDR3 DNA: TGTGCCAGCAGCCTAAAACTAGCGGGAGTCGATGAGCAGTTCTTC.

This clone was detected once. The chain couples TRBV6-5 to TRBJ2-7; D is unclear. Trimming removed 2 bases from V and 7 bases from J, with 6 bases in between. CDR3 length: 11 residues. Per the germline V gene, CDR1 is MNHEY and CDR2 is SVGAGI. DNA of the CDR3: TGTGCCAGCAGTTACGGGTTTGAGCAGTACTTC. It is translated as CASSYGFEQYF.

The rearrangement joins TRBV2 to TRBJ2-7; D is undetermined. This CDR3 contains 15 residues. V was shortened by 3 bases and J by 4 bases, with 16 bases between the two germline ends. Germline assignment: CDR1 SNHLY and CDR2 FYNNEI. The CDR3 DNA sequence: TGTGCCAGCAGTGAGACGGACCATTGGAGATACGAGCAGTACTTC. It encodes CASSETDHWRYEQYF.

The chain is built from TRBV27 and TRBJ1-5; D is perhaps TRBD1 (5 bases). The CDR3 spans 15 residues. CDR1 and CDR2 (germline): MNHEY, SMNVEV (reference sequence). Trimming took off 6 bases at V and 7 bases at J, with 19 bases between the two ends. This chain's CDR3 is CASRVGGRSDQPQHF. In nucleotides, the CDR3 is TGTGCCAGCAGGGTGGGGGGTAGATCGGACCAGCCCCAGCATTTT.

V gene TRBV7-3 combines with J gene TRBJ2-3, with 9 bases lining up with TRBD2. CDR3 size: 16 residues. Germline trimming cut 2 bases from V and 2 bases from J; bases unmatched to any gene: 5. Germline values: CDR1 SGHTA, CDR2 FQGTGA. CDR3 protein: CASSLAGGKNTDTQYF. The CDR3 nucleotides read TGTGCCAGCAGCTTAGCGGGAGGGAAGAACACAGATACGCAGTATTTT.

This sequence joins TRBV11-1 and TRBJ2-3; D gene uncertain. In germline, CDR1 is SGHAT, CDR2 FQDESV (reference sequence). Between the trimmed V and J ends, which lost 4 bases and 8 bases, there was a span of 13 bases. The CDR3 extends over 13 amino acids. The CDR3 sequence is CASSSVTTATQYF. The CDR3 region has the DNA TGTGCCAGCAGCTCGGTGACCACGGCTACGCAGTATTTT.

This chain links TRBV28 with TRBJ2-7; the match to TRBD1 covers 10 bases. Germline-derived CDR1 and CDR2 are MDHEN and SYDVKM. The J segment lost 1 base and the V segment lost 3 bases, leaving 18 bases of the junction unmatched. The CDR3 length is 20 residues. The CDR3, as DNA: TGTGCCAGCAGTTTCTTGGGCGCTTTCCCGGGACAGGGGTTGTCCTACGAGCAGTACTTC. As protein: CASSFLGAFPGQGLSYEQYF.

V usage is TRBV7-3 and J usage is TRBJ2-3, with TRBD1 identical over 7 bases. Per the germline V gene, CDR1 is SGHTA and CDR2 is FQGTGA. J lost 5 bases, V lost 5 bases, and 7 bases had no gene match. This CDR3 spans 14 amino acids. CDR3 sequence (DNA): TGTGCCAGCAGCCAAAAGGGGGCAGGAGATACGCAGTATTTT. Amino acid sequence: CASSQKGAGDTQYF. Filled out from reference TRBV7-3 and TRBJ2-3, the complete variable domain reads GAGVSQTPSNKVTEKGKYVELRCDPISGHTALYWYRQSLGQGPEFLIYFQGTGAADDSGLPNDRFFAVRPEGSVSTLKIQRTERGDSAVYLCASSQKGAGDTQYFGPGTRLTVL.

The chain couples TRBV6-5 to TRBJ2-7; 8 bases line up with TRBD2. The CDR3 loop spans 14 amino acids. Germline V CDR1 and CDR2: MNHEY, SVGAGI. J gave up 5 bases and V 5 bases, and 8 bases lay outside the gene matches. CDR3 sequence: CASSHAGGLNEQYF. CDR3 DNA: TGTGCCAGCAGTCATGCGGGAGGACTCAACGAGCAGTACTTC.

The CDR3 reads CASSLPRTQEPRTRSSYEQYF. The CDR3 DNA sequence: TGTGCCAGCAGTTTACCCCGAACCCAGGAACCCAGGACCAGAAGCTCCTACGAGCAGTACTTC. The rearrangement joins TRBV28 to TRBJ2-7; no definite D call. The CDR3 loop spans 21 amino acids. The germline CDR1 and CDR2 sequences are MDHEN and SYDVKM. V dropped 2 bases and J dropped 0 bases, with 29 bases sitting between them.

This rearrangement joins TRBV15 to TRBJ2-3; D is undetermined. CDR3 length: 13 residues. CDR1 LNHNV and CDR2 YYDKDF come from the germline V gene (reference sequence). V lost 0 bases and J lost 3, with 4 bases in between. DNA for the CDR3: TGTGCCACCAGCAGAGATTCAACAGATACGCAGTATTTT. It yields the protein CATSRDSTDTQYF.

The CDR3 here is CASSSGTALEQYF. The CDR3 DNA follows: TGTGCCAGCAGCTCTGGGACAGCCCTCGAGCAGTACTTC. The chain employs TRBV13 and TRBJ2-5; 7 bases agree with TRBD1. Near its end, the DNA agrees better with TRBJ2-7, so the J call may be wrong. Germline-derived CDR1 and CDR2 are PRHDT and FYEKMQ (reference sequence). The CDR3 has 13 residues.

This clone was recorded once. The V call is TRBV28, the J call TRBJ2-5, with D perhaps TRBD1 or TRBD2 (6 bases each). The germline gives CDR1 MDHEN, CDR2 SYDVKM. The CDR3 spans 16 residues. The ends were cut back, 7 bases at V and 5 bases at J, with 23 bases in the middle. The CDR3 nucleotides read TGTGCCAGCACGTGGATGCGGGAAGGGGGGTCGGAGACCCAGTACTTC. Encoded protein: CASTWMREGGSETQYF.

The chain couples TRBV5-5 to TRBJ1-2; D unresolved. CDR3 length equals 12 residues. Trimming took off 7 bases at V and 7 bases at J, with 14 bases between the two ends. Per the germline V gene, CDR1 is SGHKS and CDR2 is YYEKEE (reference sequence). This CDR3 reads CASPGGNGGYTF. The CDR3 bases are TGTGCCAGCCCGGGCGGTAATGGTGGCTACACCTTC.